The 32 T cell receptor beta chains below all came from one sample that was sequenced in a study of patients and donors after allogeneic stem cell transplantation. TCRdb passed the RT-PCR reads through MiXCR, listing each CDR3 protein once. This table holds about 74,000 distinct CDR3 sequences, more than 20% found once. Sequenced sample: blood, either unsorted or a sorted T cell fraction (not recorded which). All receptors derive from a human donor who was either an allogeneic HSCT recipient or a stem cell or donor lymphocyte infusion donor (not recorded which). It is not recorded whose cells these are; they may come from a transplant donor.

CDR3 loop: CASSPSVSTDTQYF. CDR3 nucleotides: TGTGCCAGCAGCCCTAGCGTTAGCACAGATACGCAGTATTTT. The rearrangement uses TRBV7-2 and TRBJ2-3; a weak D match, TRBD2 (6 bases). The CDR3 totals 14 residues. Trimming stripped 5 bases from V and 0 bases from J, with 9 bases between. Germline CDR1 is SGHTA and CDR2 is FQGNSA.

This clonotype was seen only a few times. The V and J genes are TRBV10-3 and TRBJ1-5, with TRBD1 matching 8 bases. Looked up from germline, CDR1 is ENHRY and CDR2 is SYGVKD. This CDR3 has 16 residues. V trimming: 0 bases; J trimming: 5 bases; junction bases outside the gene matches: 6. The CDR3 protein is CAISESYRGTHQPQHF. CDR3 DNA: TGTGCCATCAGTGAGTCGTACAGGGGGACGCATCAGCCCCAGCATTTT.

V usage is TRBV7-9 and J usage is TRBJ1-4; D possibly corresponds to TRBD1 (5 bases). V lost 4 bases to trimming and J lost 7 bases, with 16 bases between them. From germline, CDR1 is SEHNR and CDR2 FQNEAQ (reference sequence). This CDR3 spans 15 amino acids. CDR3: CASSSLAGTPEKLFF. As DNA, the CDR3 is TGTGCCAGCAGCTCGTTGGCCGGGACGCCTGAAAAACTGTTTTTT.

The chain couples TRBV12-3 or TRBV12-4 to TRBJ2-2; D unclear. The V end lost 1 base, the J end lost 5 bases, and 11 bases lay between the germline ends. The CDR3 covers 15 residues. This CDR3 reads CASSLVHRRTGELFF. Written as DNA, the CDR3 is TGTGCCAGCAGTTTAGTCCATAGGAGAACCGGGGAGCTGTTTTTT.

This clonotype was counted only a few times. The genes are TRBV7-9 and TRBJ1-6; D uncertain. From germline, CDR1 is SEHNR and CDR2 FQNEAQ (reference sequence). There are 14 residues in the CDR3. With 6 bases removed from V and 2 bases from J, the gap between germline ends came to 8 bases. DNA for the CDR3: TGTGCCAGCAGATCCGGGACCTATAATTCACCCCTCCACTTT. Translating it yields CASRSGTYNSPLHF.

This clonotype appeared many times. CDR3 protein: CASSLEIAGTNGYGYTF. DNA of the CDR3: TGTGCCAGCAGCTTAGAGATTGCGGGGACAAATGGCTATGGCTACACCTTC. This rearrangement joins TRBV7-9 to TRBJ1-2; tentative D call: TRBD1 (6 bases). CDR3 length: 17 residues. The ends were cut back, 1 base at V and 4 bases at J, with 19 bases in the middle. Per germline, CDR1 SEHNR and CDR2 FQNEAQ (reference sequence).

This clonotype turned up a few times. Written as DNA, the CDR3 is TGTGCCAGCAGTTTAGGTGCAGGTTTCTCCTATAATTCACCCCTCCACTTT. It codes for CASSLGAGFSYNSPLHF. The chain combines TRBV12-3 or TRBV12-4 with TRBJ1-6; D remains ambiguous. The V gene lost 1 base and the J gene lost 0 bases, with 10 bases spanning the gap. This CDR3 spans 17 amino acids.

The CDR3 loop is CASSLASALPNRVEYSNQPQHF. CDR3 sequence (DNA): TGTGCCAGCAGTTTGGCAAGTGCCTTGCCAAACAGGGTAGAATATAGCAATCAGCCCCAGCATTTT. The gene calls are TRBV12-3 or TRBV12-4 and TRBJ1-5; a possible D gene is TRBD1 (6 bases). V was cut by 3 bases and J by 0 bases, with 30 bases left in between. The CDR3 is 22 amino acids.

The rearrangement uses TRBV6-5 and TRBJ2-3; TRBD2 matches 9 bases. The germline V gene encodes CDR1 MNHEY and CDR2 SVGAGI. CDR3 length equals 16 residues. After removal of 6 bases from V and 7 bases from J, the junction contained 14 bases not matched to a gene. The CDR3 nucleotides are TGTGCCAGCAGGACCCGGCAGCGGGGGGCGGGTTATACGCAGTATTTT. Its protein is CASRTRQRGAGYTQYF.

This clonotype was counted between two and nine times. V is TRBV20-1 and J is TRBJ2-2; unclear D gene. The CDR3 length is 16 residues. Germline loops: CDR1 DFQATT, CDR2 SNEGSKA (reference sequence). V was cut by 1 base and J by 1 base, with 13 bases left in between. In DNA form, the CDR3 reads TGCAGTGCTAGAGGGGGTCGGCTAATGAACACCGGGGAGCTGTTTTTT. Protein sequence: CSARGGRLMNTGELFF.

This clonotype was counted many times. The chain recombines TRBV5-1 with TRBJ1-5; D not certain. The CDR3 runs to 14 residues. V was cut by 0 bases and J by 3 bases, with 7 bases left in between. Looked up from germline, CDR1 is SGHRS and CDR2 is YFSETQ. The CDR3 bases are TGCGCCAGCAGCTTGGACAGCTACAATCAGCCCCAGCATTTT. Translating it yields CASSLDSYNQPQHF.

This clonotype was found a few times. The genes are TRBV5-5 and TRBJ2-1, with 8 bases lining up with TRBD2. The CDR3 totals 15 residues. Germline CDR1 SGHKS, CDR2 YYEKEE (reference sequence). The J segment lost 7 bases and the V segment lost 0 bases, leaving 6 bases of the junction unmatched. CDR3 coding DNA: TGTGCCAGCAGCTTGGGTGTGCGGGAGGCGAATGAGCAGTTCTTC. This translates into CASSLGVREANEQFF. The variable domain in full, completed from reference TRBV5-5 and TRBJ2-1, reads DAGVTQSPTHLIKTRGQQVTLRCSPISGHKSVSWYQQVLGQGPQFIFQYYEKEERGRGNFPDRFSARQFPNYSSELNVNALLLGDSALYLCASSLGVREANEQFFGPGTRLTVL.

The chain couples TRBV20-1 to TRBJ2-7; TRBD1 matches at 8 bases. CDR3 length: 13 residues. Germline lookup yields CDR1 DFQATT and CDR2 SNEGSKA (reference sequence). J gave up 2 bases and V 2 bases, and 2 bases lay outside the gene matches. The CDR3 loop is CSARPGQAYEQYF. The CDR3, as DNA: TGCAGTGCTAGACCGGGACAGGCCTACGAGCAGTACTTC.

This rearrangement joins TRBV20-1 to TRBJ2-1; D perhaps matches TRBD2 (6 bases). Trimming pared 6 bases from V and 2 bases from J, leaving 14 bases between. The V gene's germline CDR1 is DFQATT and CDR2 SNEGSKA (reference sequence). The CDR3 covers 14 residues. The CDR3 DNA reads TGCAGTGCCGTCCCGGGACTCACCTACAATGAGCAGTTCTTC. Translated, it gives CSAVPGLTYNEQFF.

The chain uses TRBV6-5 and TRBJ1-4; 7 nucleotides match TRBD1. From germline, CDR1 is MNHEY and CDR2 SVGAGI. The CDR3 is made up of 14 amino acids. The J segment lost 7 bases and the V segment lost 5 bases, leaving 7 bases of the junction unmatched. In DNA, the CDR3 is TGTGCCAGCAGTGGCGACAGGGATGGTGAAAAACTGTTTTTT. Residues: CASSGDRDGEKLFF.

The V call is TRBV7-9, the J call TRBJ2-5, with D possibly TRBD2 on 6 matching bases. The CDR3 runs 20 residues. Germline V gene lookup returns CDR1 SEHNR and CDR2 FQNEAQ (reference sequence). Trimming removed 3 bases from V and 1 base from J, with 27 bases in between. The CDR3 protein is CASSFYRRGNEAALQETQYF. The CDR3 DNA reads as TGTGCCAGCAGCTTCTATAGACGGGGGAATGAAGCGGCCCTCCAAGAGACCCAGTACTTC. The variable domain in full, with the rest retrieved from reference TRBV7-9 and TRBJ2-5, is DTGVSQNPRHKITKRGQNVTFRCDPISEHNRLYWYRQTLGQGPEFLTYFQNEAQLEKSRLLSDRFSAERPKGSFSTLEIQRTEQGDSAMYLCASSFYRRGNEAALQETQYFGPGTRLLVL.

The rearrangement joins TRBV10-3 to TRBJ1-1, with a weak D call TRBD1 (5 bases). V was clipped by 2 bases and J by 5 bases, with 12 bases between them. Germline lookup yields CDR1 ENHRY and CDR2 SYGVKD. CDR3 length: 14 amino acids. CDR3 residues: CAISETRGGTEAFF. The CDR3 DNA is TGTGCCATCAGTGAGACCCGGGGGGGGACTGAAGCTTTCTTT.

The V call is TRBV7-4, the J call TRBJ1-2; D is unresolved. This CDR3 is 14 amino acids long. V was trimmed by 7 bases and J by 7 bases, leaving 19 bases between them. Per germline, CDR1 SGHVT and CDR2 SQSDAQ. As DNA, the CDR3 is TGTGCCAGCACCCTACTAATTGAGAGAATTGGCTACACCTTC. Its translation: CASTLLIERIGYTF.

This chain links TRBV3-2 with TRBJ2-7; the table gives TRBD1 as D, unverified against the DNA. TRBV3-2 is described as a pseudogene. The CDR3 has 15 amino acids. CDR3 nucleotide sequence: TGTGCCAGCAGCCAAGATACGACAGGGGGCGACGAGCAGTACTTC. This encodes CASSQDTTGGDEQYF.

This clonotype was detected only a few times. J is TRBJ2-2 and V is TRBV5-1; D perhaps matches TRBD1 (5 bases). In germline, CDR1 is SGHRS, CDR2 YFSETQ. The CDR3 runs 14 residues. The V and J ends lost 0 bases and 6 bases respectively, with 9 bases between them. CDR3 DNA sequence: TGCGCCAGCAGCTTGGTTGGGGCCCCCGGGGAGCTGTTTTTT. This translates into CASSLVGAPGELFF.

The V call is TRBV7-2, the J call TRBJ2-3, with TRBD2 as a possible D gene (6 bases). Between the trimmed V and J ends, which lost 1 base and 8 bases, there was a span of 16 bases. The CDR3 loop spans 15 amino acids. Germline V gives CDR1 SGHTA, CDR2 FQGNSA. The CDR3 sequence is CASSLGPPGEVTQYF. The CDR3 DNA reads as TGTGCCAGCAGCTTAGGACCTCCGGGAGAGGTTACGCAGTATTTT.

This rearrangement joins TRBV19 to TRBJ1-3; D is possibly TRBD1 (6 bases). Deletions cut 4 bases from V and 0 bases from J, with 16 bases between. The CDR3 sequence is 17 residues long. Germline V gene data show CDR1 as LNHDA and CDR2 as SQIVND (reference sequence). The CDR3 DNA sequence: TGTGCCAGTAGTACCGTTCCGGGACAACACTCTGGAAACACCATATATTTT. Amino acids: CASSTVPGQHSGNTIYF. Together with reference TRBV19 and TRBJ1-3, the CDR3 gives the full variable domain: DGGITQSPKYLFRKEGQNVTLSCEQNLNHDAMYWYRQDPGQGLRLIYYSQIVNDFQKGDIAEGYSVSREKKESFPLTVTSAQKNPTAFYLCASSTVPGQHSGNTIYFGEGSWLTVV.

The chain recombines TRBV5-1 with TRBJ2-5; 13 bases map to TRBD2. The V gene end was trimmed by 5 bases and the J gene end by 5 bases; junction bases not matched to a gene: 6. CDR1 is SGHRS and CDR2 is YFSETQ in the germline V gene. CDR3 length: 15 residues. The CDR3 loop is CASRTSGRARETQYF. For the CDR3, the DNA is TGCGCCAGCAGAACTAGCGGGAGGGCCAGGGAGACCCAGTACTTC. Drawing the rest from reference TRBV5-1 and TRBJ2-5, the complete variable domain is KAGVTQTPRYLIKTRGQQVTLSCSPISGHRSVSWYQQTPGQGLQFLFEYFSETQRNKGNFPGRFSGRQFSNSRSEMNVSTLELGDSALYLCASRTSGRARETQYFGPGTRLLVL.

Within the sample, this clonotype is medium-sized. The genes are TRBV7-2 and TRBJ1-1; 7 bases agree with TRBD1. Germline-derived CDR1 and CDR2 are SGHTA and FQGNSA. CDR3 size: 18 residues. With V trimmed by 4 bases and J by 0 bases, 14 bases remained unmatched. This CDR3 is CASSSRPMGTELNTEAFF. Here the CDR3 DNA reads TGTGCCAGCAGCTCTCGGCCAATGGGGACAGAATTGAACACTGAAGCTTTCTTT.

This clonotype was recorded at least ten times. CDR3 residues: CASSLAMSPIADTQYF. In nucleotides, the CDR3 is TGTGCCAGCAGCTTAGCGATGTCACCCATCGCAGATACGCAGTATTTT. The chain has TRBV7-6 and TRBJ2-3, with D unresolved. The CDR3 totals 16 residues. Germline CDR1 SGHVS, CDR2 FNYEAQ. The V end lost 0 bases, the J end lost 4 bases, and 14 bases lay between the germline ends.

The rearrangement joins TRBV29-1 to TRBJ2-7; D might be TRBD2 (6 bases). The CDR3 length is 13 residues. CDR1 is SQVTM and CDR2 is ANQGSEA in the germline V gene. Trimming removed 7 bases at V and 2 bases at J, with 15 bases between. CDR3 bases: TGCAGCGCCCTTAGCGGACGAACCTACGAGCAGTACTTC. Translation gives CSALSGRTYEQYF.

In its sample, this clonotype was seen a few times. The chain is built from TRBV6-2 or TRBV6-3 and TRBJ2-5, with no clear D. In germline, CDR1 is MNHEY, CDR2 SVGEGT. The CDR3 has 14 residues. Trimming left V 0 bases short and J 4 bases short, with 9 bases between. The CDR3 region has the DNA TGTGCCAGCAGTTACTCCCATCGCGCAGAGACCCAGTACTTC. Its translation: CASSYSHRAETQYF.

The V call is TRBV7-3, the J call TRBJ2-3; 7 bases are shared with TRBD1. Germline loops: CDR1 SGHTA, CDR2 FQGTGA. J gave up 5 bases and V 2 bases, and 13 bases lay outside the gene matches. This CDR3 has 17 residues. In DNA, the CDR3 is TGTGCCAGCAGCTTATTCATTTTAGGGGGCAAGGAAGATACGCAGTATTTT. Residues: CASSLFILGGKEDTQYF.

The rearrangement links TRBV19 to TRBJ2-1, with TRBD2 matching over 7 bases. This CDR3 comprises 16 residues. Germline CDR1 LNHDA, CDR2 SQIVND (reference sequence). Losses at the gene ends were 5 bases for V and 3 bases for J; bases not matched to a gene: 10. The CDR3 loop reads CASSSLRDYLYNEQFF. CDR3 DNA sequence: TGTGCCAGTAGTTCTCTTCGGGACTACCTCTACAATGAGCAGTTCTTC.

Worth noting for this clonotype: One end of the junction fails to match germline, which may point to a read error. The chain joins TRBV5-1 to TRBJ2-3; 10 bases are shared with TRBD1. The CDR3 has 14 amino acids. Germline V CDR1 and CDR2: SGHRS, YFSETQ. CDR3 in DNA: TGCGCCAGCACGGGACAGGGGAGCACAGATACGCTGTATTTT. It encodes CASTGQGSTDTLYF.

This clonotype was picked up many times. The J gene is TRBJ2-5, the V gene TRBV9; D unclear. Trimming cost V 4 bases and J 4 bases, with 17 bases left between them. The CDR3 is 15 residues long. The germline CDR1 and CDR2 sequences are SGDLS and YYNGEE. CDR3 sequence reads: CASSPNGVVGETQYF. The CDR3 DNA reads TGTGCCAGCAGCCCAAATGGGGTGGTTGGAGAGACCCAGTACTTC. Full variable domain (rest looked up from reference TRBV9 and TRBJ2-5): DSGVTQTPKHLITATGQRVTLRCSPRSGDLSVYWYQQSLDQGLQFLIQYYNGEERAKGNILERFSAQQFPDLHSELNLSSLELGDSALYFCASSPNGVVGETQYFGPGTRLLVL.

The chain carries TRBV25-1 and TRBJ2-7; D might be TRBD2 (6 bases). V gave up 6 bases and J gave up 4 bases, with 10 bases separating them. The V gene's germline CDR1 is MGHDK and CDR2 SYGVNS. The CDR3 spans 12 residues. CDR3 in amino acids: CASSPGLYEQYF. For the CDR3, the DNA is TGTGCCAGCAGCCCGGGACTTTACGAGCAGTACTTC.